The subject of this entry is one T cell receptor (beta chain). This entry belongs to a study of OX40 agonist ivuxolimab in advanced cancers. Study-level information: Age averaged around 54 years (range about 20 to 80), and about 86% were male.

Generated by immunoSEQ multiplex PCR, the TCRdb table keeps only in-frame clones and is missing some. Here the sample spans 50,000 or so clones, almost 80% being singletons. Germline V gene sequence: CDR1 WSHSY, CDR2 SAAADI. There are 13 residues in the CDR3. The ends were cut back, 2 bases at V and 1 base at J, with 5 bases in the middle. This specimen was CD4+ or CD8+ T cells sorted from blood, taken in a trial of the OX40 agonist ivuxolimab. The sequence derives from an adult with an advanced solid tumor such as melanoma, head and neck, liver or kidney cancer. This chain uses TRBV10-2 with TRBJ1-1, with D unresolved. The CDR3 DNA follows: TGCGCCAGCAGTGAGCAGAAGAACACTGAAGCTTTCTTT. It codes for CASSEQKNTEAFF.